One sample yielded the 10 T cell receptor beta chains listed below, sequenced in a study of blood T cell repertoires in COVID-19 (dated by TCRdb to the early 2020s). The library was obtained by the immunoSEQ multiplex PCR assay. Drawn from immuneACCESS, this table holds only the in-frame rearrangements with V and J called that TCRdb kept. Clones are partly lost; checked studies trace under half to an unresolved V gene and leave the rest unexplained. The sample records tens of thousands of clones, approximately 86% of which are singletons. The top ten hold approximately 1.5% of the sample. Sequencing was performed on peripheral blood. These receptors all come from a woman in her sixties with acute or convalescent COVID-19.

The chain employs TRBV6-5 and TRBJ1-1; possibly TRBD1 for D (6 bases). This CDR3 is 16 amino acids long. Trimming took off 0 bases at V and 2 bases at J, with 13 bases between the two ends. The germline V gene has CDR1 MNHEY and CDR2 SVGAGI. CDR3 loop: CASSYSRGHLNTEAFF. Written as DNA, the CDR3 is TGTGCCAGCAGTTACTCAAGGGGACACTTAAACACTGAAGCTTTCTTT.

Written as DNA, the CDR3 is TGTGCCAGCACCTTAGACAGCATGAACACCGGGGAGCTGTTTTTT. Protein product: CASTLDSMNTGELFF. V is TRBV9 and J is TRBJ2-2, with D maybe TRBD1 (5 bases). The CDR3 totals 15 residues. Trimming removed 6 bases at V and 1 base at J, with 13 bases between. Per germline, CDR1 SGDLS and CDR2 YYNGEE.

The rearrangement links TRBV5-1 to TRBJ1-1; D is unclear. V was trimmed by 1 base and J by 4 bases, leaving 5 bases between them. The germline CDR1 and CDR2 sequences are SGHRS and YFSETQ. This CDR3 is built from 12 residues. The CDR3 DNA follows: TGCGCCAGCAGCTTGCGGGGCACTGAAGCTTTCTTT. It translates to CASSLRGTEAFF.

The chain is built from TRBV24-1 and TRBJ2-1, with 15 bases that match TRBD2. V was clipped by 3 bases and J by 8 bases; unmatched bases: 7. This CDR3 spans 17 amino acids. Germline V lookup: CDR1 KGHDR, CDR2 SFDVKD. The DNA of the CDR3 is TGTGCCACCAGTGATCCTGGACTAGCGGGAGGGGTATATGAGCAGTTCTTC. This translates into CATSDPGLAGGVYEQFF.

V gene TRBV13 combines with J gene TRBJ2-2; 7 positions agree with TRBD1. CDR1 and CDR2 (germline): PRHDT, FYEKMQ (reference sequence). The CDR3 length is 16 residues. The V and J ends lost 5 bases and 0 bases, in that order; junction bases with no gene match: 6. The CDR3 here is CASSPRQGANTGELFF. CDR3 in DNA: TGTGCCAGCAGCCCTCGACAGGGAGCGAACACCGGGGAGCTGTTTTTT.

This clone was seen more than once but under ten times. CDR3 DNA: TGTGCCAGTAAAAGGGACTATAATTTCTACGAGCAGTACTTC. This sequence encodes CASKRDYNFYEQYF. V and J are TRBV19 and TRBJ2-7; 7 nucleotides match TRBD2. This CDR3 comprises 14 residues. The germline CDR1 and CDR2 sequences are LNHDA and SQIVND (reference sequence). With V trimmed by 7 bases and J by 3 bases, 9 bases remained unmatched.

This clone was detected only once. The chain uses TRBV5-4 and TRBJ1-1; D is unresolved. Germline lookup yields CDR1 SGHNT and CDR2 YYREEE (reference sequence). The ends were cut back, 0 bases at V and 0 bases at J, with 6 bases in the middle. This CDR3 contains 14 residues. The CDR3: CASSLDPVNTEAFF. The CDR3 DNA reads TGTGCCAGCAGCTTGGATCCGGTGAACACTGAAGCTTTCTTT.

The table lists this clone with a count of one. This CDR3 reads CAISERTEGPPLHF. The CDR3 bases are TGTGCCATCAGTGAAAGAACGGAGGGACCACCCCTCCACTTT. V is TRBV10-3 and J is TRBJ1-6; possible D gene TRBD1, 5 bases. V gave up 3 bases and J gave up 11 bases, with 14 bases separating them. Per germline, CDR1 ENHRY and CDR2 SYGVKD. There are 14 residues in the CDR3.

The chain links TRBV19 to TRBJ2-4; D remains ambiguous. V was trimmed by 5 bases and J by 0 bases, leaving 8 bases between them. This CDR3 is built from 14 residues. Germline values: CDR1 LNHDA, CDR2 SQIVND (reference sequence). The CDR3: CASSGGLAKNIQYF. CDR3 sequence (DNA): TGTGCCAGTAGTGGCGGTTTAGCCAAAAACATTCAGTACTTC.

In this sample, this clone turned up once. The V and J genes are TRBV27 and TRBJ1-1; D unresolved. Germline V gene sequence: CDR1 MNHEY, CDR2 SMNVEV (reference sequence). CDR3 size: 13 residues. Trimming took off 6 bases at V and 0 bases at J, with 8 bases between the two ends. The CDR3 reads CASSRAVNTEAFF. DNA of the CDR3: TGTGCCAGCAGCCGCGCGGTGAACACTGAAGCTTTCTTT.